The 25 T cell receptor beta chains below were found in one sample sequenced in a study of shared clonotypes between healthy human individuals. Repertoires were generated with immunoSEQ multiplex PCR, while TCRdb's copy carries only in-frame clones and drops some. The top ten hold approximately 0.13% of the sample, which has a few million clones, roughly 95% seen once. The sequencing input was naive CD4+ T cells sorted from blood. Subset defined: CD45RA+ positively selected. Receptors were obtained from a man aged 18 to 30 in good health.

The chain joins TRBV5-1 to TRBJ1-1, with 7 bases identical to TRBD1. Per germline, CDR1 SGHRS and CDR2 YFSETQ. With V trimmed by 4 bases and J by 4 bases, 10 bases remained unmatched. This CDR3 has 15 residues. The CDR3 DNA sequence: TGCGCCAGCAGCCTGACCCAGACAGGGAGCACTGAAGCTTTCTTT. This translates into CASSLTQTGSTEAFF.

This clone was counted a single time. The chain combines TRBV5-4 with TRBJ1-2; D may be TRBD1 (5 bases). Per germline, CDR1 SGHNT and CDR2 YYREEE (reference sequence). The CDR3 is 17 residues long. Trimming removed 0 bases from V and 8 bases from J, with 23 bases in between. The CDR3 region is CASSLALDRGAPGGYTF. The CDR3 nucleotides read TGTGCCAGCAGCTTGGCCTTAGACAGAGGGGCCCCGGGAGGCTACACCTTC.

The chain carries TRBV21-1 and TRBJ2-5; the table's D call of TRBD1 was not tested on the DNA. TRBV21-1 is given as a pseudogene. The CDR3 spans 14 residues. The CDR3 loop is CASSKGDRGETQYF. The CDR3 coding sequence is TGTGCCAGCAGCAAAGGGGACAGGGGAGAGACCCAGTACTTC.

The V call is TRBV5-1, the J call TRBJ2-7; tentatively, D is TRBD1 (6 bases). V lost 4 bases, J lost 2 bases, and 13 bases lay in between. Germline V gene lookup returns CDR1 SGHRS and CDR2 YFSETQ. The CDR3 is made up of 14 amino acids. The CDR3 bases are TGCGCCAGCAGCGTTCGGGACATTACCTACGAGCAGTACTTC. The encoded protein is CASSVRDITYEQYF. Using reference TRBV5-1 and TRBJ2-7 for the parts outside the CDR3, the full variable domain is KAGVTQTPRYLIKTRGQQVTLSCSPISGHRSVSWYQQTPGQGLQFLFEYFSETQRNKGNFPGRFSGRQFSNSRSEMNVSTLELGDSALYLCASSVRDITYEQYFGPGTRLTVT.

The chain uses TRBV28 and TRBJ2-1, with TRBD2 identical over 8 bases. V dropped 4 bases and J dropped 15; count of bases not matched to a gene: 17. This CDR3 spans 15 amino acids. Germline V gene data show CDR1 as MDHEN and CDR2 as SYDVKM. The CDR3 bases are TGTGCCAGCAGTTCCCCCGGGGGGGGCCCGGCGGTGGGGTTCTTC. Translated: CASSSPGGGPAVGFF.

J is TRBJ2-7 and V is TRBV6-1, with 9 bases matching TRBD1. Germline CDR1 MNHNS, CDR2 SASEGT. J lost 4 bases, V lost 6 bases, and 7 bases had no gene match. This CDR3 is 14 amino acids long. CDR3 nucleotide sequence: TGTGCCAGCAGGTGGGACAGGGCCCCATACGAGCAGTACTTC. Translated: CASRWDRAPYEQYF.

V is TRBV18 and J is TRBJ2-5; 8 positions match TRBD2. Germline V gene sequence: CDR1 KGHSH, CDR2 LQKENI. V shed 2 bases and J 4 bases; nucleotides not matched to a gene: 9. CDR3 length equals 16 residues. CDR3 nucleotides: TGTGCCAGCTCACCAAAATTGGTAGCGGGATCAGAGACCCAGTACTTC. The encoded protein is CASSPKLVAGSETQYF.

The CDR3 nucleotides are TGTGCCTGGAGTGGGCGGGGGCCCATCGAGCAGTACTTC. It translates to CAWSGRGPIEQYF. The V call is TRBV30, the J call TRBJ2-7; TRBD2 might be the D (7 bases). The V gene's germline CDR1 is GTSNPN and CDR2 SVGIG (reference sequence). The length of the CDR3 is 13 residues. The V end lost 1 base, the J end lost 6 bases, and 13 bases lay between the germline ends. Drawing the rest from reference TRBV30 and TRBJ2-7, the complete variable domain is SQTIHQWPATLVQPVGSPLSLECTVEGTSNPNLYWYRQAAGRGLQLLFYSVGIGQISSEVPQNLSASRPQDRQFILSSKKLLLSDSGFYLCAWSGRGPIEQYFGPGTRLTVT.

Concerning this clone itself: Other DNA variants within this sample encode the same CDR3. This chain connects TRBV30 to TRBJ1-2; 9 bases line up with TRBD1. The V and J ends lost 1 base and 8 bases, in that order; junction bases with no gene match: 5. The CDR3 extends over 13 amino acids. CDR1 is GTSNPN and CDR2 is SVGIG in the germline V gene (reference sequence). DNA of the CDR3: TGTGCCTGGAGTGACAGGGGGCTTAAAGGCTACACCTTC. It specifies CAWSDRGLKGYTF.

V is TRBV19 and J is TRBJ2-3; D is unclear. The CDR3 contains 12 residues. Germline CDR1 and CDR2: LNHDA and SQIVND (reference sequence). The V gene lost 2 bases and the J gene lost 5 bases, with 5 bases spanning the gap. The CDR3 sequence is CASSISRDTQYF. CDR3 bases: TGTGCCAGTAGTATATCCCGAGATACGCAGTATTTT.

The genes are TRBV7-9 and TRBJ1-1; possibly TRBD1 for D (5 bases). Germline CDR1 reads SEHNR; CDR2 reads FQNEAQ (reference sequence). The CDR3 totals 13 residues. Trimming pared 0 bases from V and 8 bases from J, leaving 10 bases between. CDR3 DNA: TGTGCCAGCAGCTTAGCGTTACAGGCAGAAGCTTTCTTT. Its translation is CASSLALQAEAFF.

This clone occurred once. The chain carries TRBV9 and TRBJ2-1; the D is unclear. V was clipped by 1 base and J by 9 bases, with 11 bases between them. This CDR3 contains 13 residues. Germline V gives CDR1 SGDLS, CDR2 YYNGEE. This chain's CDR3 is CASSVNLATEQFF. Here the CDR3 DNA reads TGTGCCAGCAGCGTAAATCTGGCCACTGAGCAGTTCTTC.

V and J are TRBV5-6 and TRBJ1-5; 7 bases match TRBD1. The CDR3 loop spans 15 amino acids. Per the germline V gene, CDR1 is SGHDT and CDR2 is YYEEEE. The trim removed 1 base at V and 6 bases at J, leaving 7 bases unmatched. The DNA of the CDR3 is TGTGCCAGCAGCTTGCACAGGGGCCTATCTCAGCCCCAGCATTTT. Its translation: CASSLHRGLSQPQHF.

This chain uses TRBV27 with TRBJ2-7; TRBD2 might be the D (5 bases). Germline V gene sequence: CDR1 MNHEY, CDR2 SMNVEV (reference sequence). The V and J ends lost 6 bases and 6 bases respectively, with 15 bases between them. The CDR3 is 13 residues long. The CDR3 DNA is TGTGCCAGCAGCGGGCAGGTCCGGGGCGAGCAGTACTTC. It specifies CASSGQVRGEQYF.

Notes on this clone: The same CDR3 also results from other DNA sequences found in this sample. V and J are TRBV19 and TRBJ2-1; 8 nucleotides align to TRBD1. V shed 4 bases, J shed 4 bases, and the junction held 3 bases outside the gene matches. The CDR3 has 14 residues. Germline values: CDR1 LNHDA, CDR2 SQIVND (reference sequence). The CDR3 reads CASSTRQGYNEQFF. The CDR3 nucleotides read TGTGCCAGTAGTACGAGACAGGGGTACAATGAGCAGTTCTTC.

In its sample, this clone was seen once. The rearrangement uses TRBV18 and TRBJ2-5; D may correspond to TRBD1 or TRBD2 (5 bases each). V was pared by 0 bases and J by 5 bases, with 13 bases between. The CDR3 spans 15 residues. Per the germline V gene, CDR1 is KGHSH and CDR2 is LQKENI. The CDR3 DNA reads as TGTGCCAGCTCACCACCGGCCCGAGGGGACGAGACCCAGTACTTC. Translating it yields CASSPPARGDETQYF.

The chain links TRBV25-1 to TRBJ2-3; D tentatively fits TRBD1 or TRBD2 (6 bases each). Trimming took off 1 base at V and 1 base at J, with 18 bases between the two ends. CDR3 size: 18 residues. Per the germline V gene, CDR1 is MGHDK and CDR2 is SYGVNS. The CDR3 spells CASSELGGTVRGTDTQYF. The CDR3 nucleotides read TGTGCCAGCAGTGAATTAGGGGGGACCGTAAGGGGCACAGATACGCAGTATTTT.

The chain is built from TRBV9 and TRBJ2-7, with D possibly being TRBD1 or TRBD2 (6 bases each). Germline V gene sequence: CDR1 SGDLS, CDR2 YYNGEE. This CDR3 is built from 13 residues. CDR3 bases: TGTGCCAGCAGCGTAGTAAAGCTAGCCGGGGGCCTAGTC. Translated, it gives CASSVVKLAGGLV.

The gene calls are TRBV5-1 and TRBJ2-1, with a possible D match to TRBD1 (6 bases). The ends were cut back, 4 bases at V and 0 bases at J, with 14 bases in the middle. This CDR3 comprises 16 residues. Germline V gene lookup returns CDR1 SGHRS and CDR2 YFSETQ. The CDR3 DNA reads as TGCGCCAGCAGCCCGGGACACACTTACTCCTACAATGAGCAGTTCTTC. As protein: CASSPGHTYSYNEQFF.

The chain has TRBV5-6 and TRBJ1-2, with 11 nucleotides matching TRBD1. From germline, CDR1 is SGHDT and CDR2 YYEEEE. Trimming cost V 2 bases and J 6 bases; bases outside gene matches: 6. This CDR3 comprises 15 residues. As DNA, the CDR3 is TGTGCCAGCAGCTTACCGGGACAGGGGGTGAATGGCTACACCTTC. This translates into CASSLPGQGVNGYTF. Based on the CDR3 plus reference TRBV5-6 and TRBJ1-2, the full variable domain is DAGVTQSPTHLIKTRGQQVTLRCSPKSGHDTVSWYQQALGQGPQFIFQYYEEEERQRGNFPDRFSGHQFPNYSSELNVNALLLGDSALYLCASSLPGQGVNGYTFGSGTRLTVV.

This chain connects TRBV5-1 to TRBJ2-2, with D uncertain. Germline V CDR1 and CDR2: SGHRS, YFSETQ. Trimming took 4 bases from V and 7 from J, leaving 11 bases between them. This CDR3 is 13 amino acids long. CDR3 bases: TGCGCCAGCAGCGTGGGCGCCGTCGGGGAGCTGTTTTTT. Translating it yields CASSVGAVGELFF. The variable domain in full, with the rest retrieved from reference TRBV5-1 and TRBJ2-2, is KAGVTQTPRYLIKTRGQQVTLSCSPISGHRSVSWYQQTPGQGLQFLFEYFSETQRNKGNFPGRFSGRQFSNSRSEMNVSTLELGDSALYLCASSVGAVGELFFGEGSRLTVL.

The V and J genes are TRBV7-6 and TRBJ2-3, with no clear D. V was pared by 2 bases and J by 6 bases, with 9 bases between. There are 13 residues in the CDR3. Germline-derived CDR1 and CDR2 are SGHVS and FNYEAQ. The CDR3 loop is CASSLNTVDTQYF. The DNA of the CDR3 is TGTGCCAGCAGCTTAAACACAGTTGATACGCAGTATTTT.

The table lists this clone with a count of one. This chain joins TRBV27 and TRBJ2-5, with TRBD2 identical over 7 bases. The CDR3 loop spans 16 amino acids. Germline assignment: CDR1 MNHEY and CDR2 SMNVEV (reference sequence). J was trimmed by 5 bases and V by 5 bases; bases with no gene match: 14. The CDR3 DNA is TGTGCCAGCAGTAGGCTCCCCATCAGCGGGGCGGAGACCCAGTACTTC. Translated, it gives CASSRLPISGAETQYF.

V usage is TRBV18 and J usage is TRBJ2-3; D is undetermined. The germline V gene encodes CDR1 KGHSH and CDR2 LQKENI. The CDR3 is made up of 15 amino acids. Trimming took 9 bases from V and 0 from J, leaving 16 bases between them. The CDR3 DNA reads TGTGCCAGTAGTGTGGCGCGGTCTAGCACAGATACGCAGTATTTT. This codes for CASSVARSSTDTQYF.

This rearrangement joins TRBV27 to TRBJ2-7; D perhaps matches TRBD1 (5 bases). Trimming shortened V by 3 bases and J by 0 bases, and 12 bases separated the two germline ends. Germline assignment: CDR1 MNHEY and CDR2 SMNVEV (reference sequence). This CDR3 is built from 15 residues. In nucleotides, the CDR3 is TGTGCCAGCAGTTTTCGCGGAGACAGCTCCTACGAGCAGTACTTC. Translating it yields CASSFRGDSSYEQYF.